Below are 5 T cell receptor beta chains sequenced from a single sample in a study of shared clonotypes between healthy human individuals (dated by TCRdb to about 2020). The library was made by the immunoSEQ multiplex PCR assay. The clones in this table, taken by TCRdb from immuneACCESS, are in-frame only. Not every clone is retained; where verified, under half of the shortfall comes from an unresolved V gene, and the cause of the rest is unknown. The sample table records some 2,100,000 clones; under 97% of these occur just once. The top ten clonotypes cover roughly 0.13% of the sample. The specimen sequenced was naive CD4+ T cells sorted from blood. The sample's cell subset or site label, in plain terms: CD45RA+ positively selected. These receptors were obtained from a man aged 18 to 29 in good health.

The chain is built from TRBV6-5 and TRBJ1-2, with D perhaps TRBD1 (6 bases). The CDR3 runs to 13 residues. V lost 6 bases, J lost 4 bases, and 12 bases lay in between. Looked up from germline, CDR1 is MNHEY and CDR2 is SVGAGI. Here the CDR3 reads CASSKDSPYGYTF. The CDR3 DNA reads as TGTGCCAGCAGCAAGGACAGTCCCTATGGCTACACCTTC.

This chain joins TRBV29-1 and TRBJ2-5; 7 nucleotides agree with TRBD2. The CDR3 loop spans 13 amino acids. CDR1 SQVTM and CDR2 ANQGSEA come from the germline V gene. J was trimmed by 2 bases and V by 5 bases; bases with no gene match: 5. DNA for the CDR3: TGCAGCGTTCGGAGGGGACTACAAGAGACCCAGTACTTC. It specifies CSVRRGLQETQYF.

In the case of this clone: Other nucleotide sequences in the sample specify the same CDR3. V gene TRBV27 combines with J gene TRBJ1-6; D remains ambiguous. CDR3 length: 12 amino acids. Per the germline V gene, CDR1 is MNHEY and CDR2 is SMNVEV (reference sequence). Deletions cut 3 bases from V and 9 bases from J, with 6 bases between. CDR3 residues: CASSFRGSPLHF. In DNA form, the CDR3 reads TGTGCCAGCAGTTTTCGAGGTTCACCCCTCCACTTT.

The J gene is TRBJ2-7, the V gene TRBV5-1; possibly TRBD1 for D (5 bases). Germline values: CDR1 SGHRS, CDR2 YFSETQ. The CDR3 totals 14 residues. Trimming shortened V by 1 base and J by 7 bases, and 15 bases separated the two germline ends. CDR3 residues: CASSLLLGPTEQYF. For the CDR3, the DNA is TGCGCCAGCAGCTTGCTATTGGGGCCGACGGAGCAGTACTTC.

V and J are TRBV5-8 and TRBJ1-6, with D uncertain. CDR3 size: 16 residues. Germline V gene data show CDR1 as SGHTS and CDR2 as YDEGEE. The V end was cut by 4 bases, the J end by 7 bases, with 18 bases between. CDR3: CASSRLEILSNSPLHF. CDR3 nucleotides: TGTGCCAGCAGCCGCCTTGAGATTCTTAGCAATTCACCCCTCCACTTT.